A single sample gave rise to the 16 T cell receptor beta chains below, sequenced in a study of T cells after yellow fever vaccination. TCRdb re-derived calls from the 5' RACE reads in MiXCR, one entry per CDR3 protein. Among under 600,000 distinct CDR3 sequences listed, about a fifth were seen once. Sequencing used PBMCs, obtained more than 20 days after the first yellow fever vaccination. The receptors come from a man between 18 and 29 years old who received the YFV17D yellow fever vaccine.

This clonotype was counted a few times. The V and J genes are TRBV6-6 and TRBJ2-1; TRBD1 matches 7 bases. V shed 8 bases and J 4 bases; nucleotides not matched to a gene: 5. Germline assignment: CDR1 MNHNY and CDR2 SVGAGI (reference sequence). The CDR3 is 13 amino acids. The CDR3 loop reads CASSTGEYNEQFF. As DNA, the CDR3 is TGTGCCAGCTCCACAGGGGAATACAATGAGCAGTTCTTC.

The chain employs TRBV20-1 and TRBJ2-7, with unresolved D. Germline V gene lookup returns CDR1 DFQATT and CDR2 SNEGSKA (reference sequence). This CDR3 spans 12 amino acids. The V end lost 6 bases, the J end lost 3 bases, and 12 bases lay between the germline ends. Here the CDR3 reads CSARREDYEQYV. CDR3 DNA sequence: TGCAGTGCCAGGAGAGAAGACTACGAGCAGTACGTC.

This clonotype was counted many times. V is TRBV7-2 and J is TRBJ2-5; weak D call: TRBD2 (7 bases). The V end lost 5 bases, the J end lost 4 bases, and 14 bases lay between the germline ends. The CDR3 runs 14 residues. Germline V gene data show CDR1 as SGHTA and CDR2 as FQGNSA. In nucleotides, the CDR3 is TGTGCCAGCAGCCCTAGGGAGGGGGGAGAGACCCAGTACTTC. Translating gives CASSPREGGETQYF. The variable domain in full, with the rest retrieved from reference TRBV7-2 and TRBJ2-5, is GAGVSQSPSNKVTEKGKDVELRCDPISGHTALYWYRQSLGQGLEFLIYFQGNSAPDKSGLPSDRFSAERTGGSVSTLTIQRTQQEDSAVYLCASSPREGGETQYFGPGTRLLVL.

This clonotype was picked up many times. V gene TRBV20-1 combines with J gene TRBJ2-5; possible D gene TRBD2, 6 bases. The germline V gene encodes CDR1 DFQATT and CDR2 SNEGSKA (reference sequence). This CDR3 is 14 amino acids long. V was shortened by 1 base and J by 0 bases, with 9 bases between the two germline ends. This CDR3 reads CSARGGLDQETQYF. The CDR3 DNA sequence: TGCAGTGCTAGAGGGGGACTCGACCAAGAGACCCAGTACTTC.

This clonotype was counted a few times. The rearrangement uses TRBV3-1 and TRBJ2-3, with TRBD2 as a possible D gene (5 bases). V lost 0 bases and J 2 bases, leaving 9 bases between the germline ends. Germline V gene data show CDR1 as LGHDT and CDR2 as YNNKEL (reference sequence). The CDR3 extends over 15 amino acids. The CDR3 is CASSQEGGLTDTQYF. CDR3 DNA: TGTGCCAGCAGCCAAGAAGGAGGCCTCACAGATACGCAGTATTTT.

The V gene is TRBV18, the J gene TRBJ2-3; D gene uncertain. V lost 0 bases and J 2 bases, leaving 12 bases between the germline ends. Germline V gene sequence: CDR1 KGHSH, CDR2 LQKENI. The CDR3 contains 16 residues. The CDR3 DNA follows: TGTGCCAGCTCACCACCGGTTGCGGAACCCACAGATACGCAGTATTTT. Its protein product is CASSPPVAEPTDTQYF.

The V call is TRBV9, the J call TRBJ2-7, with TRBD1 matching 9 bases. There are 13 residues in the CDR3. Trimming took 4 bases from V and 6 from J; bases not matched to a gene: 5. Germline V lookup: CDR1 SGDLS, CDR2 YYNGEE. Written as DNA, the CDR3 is TGTGCCAGCAGCCGGGACAGGGACGTCGAGCAGTACTTC. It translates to CASSRDRDVEQYF.

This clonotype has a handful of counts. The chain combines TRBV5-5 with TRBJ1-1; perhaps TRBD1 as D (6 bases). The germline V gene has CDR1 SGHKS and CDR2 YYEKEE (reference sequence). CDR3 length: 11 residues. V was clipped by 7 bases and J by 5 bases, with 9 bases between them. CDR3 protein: CASHQGTEAFF. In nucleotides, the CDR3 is TGTGCCAGCCATCAGGGGACTGAAGCTTTCTTT.

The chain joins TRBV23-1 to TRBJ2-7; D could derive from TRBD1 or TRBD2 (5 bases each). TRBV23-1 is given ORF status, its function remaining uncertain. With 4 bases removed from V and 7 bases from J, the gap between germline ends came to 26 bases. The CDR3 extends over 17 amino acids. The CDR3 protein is CASSPLPVGPRSGEQYV. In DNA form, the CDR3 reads TGCGCCAGCAGTCCGCTACCAGTGGGACCTAGGTCGGGAGAGCAGTACGTC.

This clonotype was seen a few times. CDR3 loop: CASSPDPIGDEQYF. As DNA, the CDR3 is TGTGCCAGCAGTCCGGACCCAATCGGCGACGAGCAGTACTTC. The chain carries TRBV27 and TRBJ2-7; D unresolved. The V end was cut by 5 bases, the J end by 5 bases, with 16 bases between. The CDR3 spans 14 residues. CDR1 and CDR2 (germline): MNHEY, SMNVEV (reference sequence).

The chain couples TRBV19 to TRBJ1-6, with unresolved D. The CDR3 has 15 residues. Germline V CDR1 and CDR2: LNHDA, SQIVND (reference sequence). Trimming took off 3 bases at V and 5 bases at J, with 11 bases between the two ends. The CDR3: CASSILAADNSPLHF. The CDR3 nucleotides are TGTGCCAGTAGTATTTTAGCAGCCGATAATTCACCCCTCCACTTT.

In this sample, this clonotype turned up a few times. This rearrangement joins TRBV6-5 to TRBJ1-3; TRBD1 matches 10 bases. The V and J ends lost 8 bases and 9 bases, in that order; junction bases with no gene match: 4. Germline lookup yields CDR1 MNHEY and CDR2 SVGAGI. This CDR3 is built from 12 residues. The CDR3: CASGTGDSTIYF. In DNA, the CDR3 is TGTGCCAGCGGGACAGGGGATTCCACCATATATTTT.

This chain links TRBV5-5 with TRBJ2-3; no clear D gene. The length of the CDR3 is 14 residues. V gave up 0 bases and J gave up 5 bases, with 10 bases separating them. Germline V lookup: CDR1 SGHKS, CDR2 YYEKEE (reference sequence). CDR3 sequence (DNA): TGTGCCAGCAGCTTGGGTCCAAGAGGAGATACGCAGTATTTT. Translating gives CASSLGPRGDTQYF. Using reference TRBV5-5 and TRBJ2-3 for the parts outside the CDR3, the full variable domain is DAGVTQSPTHLIKTRGQQVTLRCSPISGHKSVSWYQQVLGQGPQFIFQYYEKEERGRGNFPDRFSARQFPNYSSELNVNALLLGDSALYLCASSLGPRGDTQYFGPGTRLTVL.

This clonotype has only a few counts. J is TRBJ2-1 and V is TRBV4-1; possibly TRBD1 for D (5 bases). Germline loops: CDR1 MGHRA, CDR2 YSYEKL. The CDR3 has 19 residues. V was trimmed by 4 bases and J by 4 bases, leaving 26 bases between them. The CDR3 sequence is CASSPRIVGPRRIYNEQFF. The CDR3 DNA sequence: TGCGCCAGCAGCCCCCGGATCGTGGGGCCTCGGCGGATTTACAATGAGCAGTTCTTC.

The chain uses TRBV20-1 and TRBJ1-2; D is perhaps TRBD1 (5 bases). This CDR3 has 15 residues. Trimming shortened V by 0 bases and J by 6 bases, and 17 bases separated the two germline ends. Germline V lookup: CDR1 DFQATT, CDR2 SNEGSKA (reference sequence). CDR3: CSARDHARAGDGYTF. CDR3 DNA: TGCAGTGCTAGAGATCACGCCAGGGCGGGTGATGGCTACACCTTC.

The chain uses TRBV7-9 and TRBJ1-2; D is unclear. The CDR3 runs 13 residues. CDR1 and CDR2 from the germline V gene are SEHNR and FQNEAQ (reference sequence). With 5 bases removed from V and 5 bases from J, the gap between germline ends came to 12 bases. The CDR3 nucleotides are TGTGCCAGCAGCCCTAACGGACCGTATGGCTACACCTTC. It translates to CASSPNGPYGYTF.